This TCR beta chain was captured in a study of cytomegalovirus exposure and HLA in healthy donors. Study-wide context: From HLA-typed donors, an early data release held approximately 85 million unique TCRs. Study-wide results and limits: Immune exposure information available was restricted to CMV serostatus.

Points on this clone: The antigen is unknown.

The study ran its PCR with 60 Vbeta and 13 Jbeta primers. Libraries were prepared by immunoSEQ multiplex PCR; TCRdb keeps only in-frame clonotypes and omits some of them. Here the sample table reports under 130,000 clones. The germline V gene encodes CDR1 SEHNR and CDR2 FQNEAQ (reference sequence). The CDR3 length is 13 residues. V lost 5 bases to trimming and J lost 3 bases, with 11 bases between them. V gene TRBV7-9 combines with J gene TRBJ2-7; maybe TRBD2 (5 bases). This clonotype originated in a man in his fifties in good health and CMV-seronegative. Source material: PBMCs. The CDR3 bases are TGTGCCAGCAGCCAAGGACTGGACTACGAGCAGTACTTC. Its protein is CASSQGLDYEQYF.